A selection of T cell receptor beta chains follows, all from one sample in a study of blood T cells in healthy people across ages. TCRdb recomputed calls from the 5' RACE reads with MiXCR, one row per CDR3 protein. Of over a million distinct CDR3 sequences listed, roughly 59% are singletons. Sequenced sample: blood. The receptor source for this set is a man between 18 and 35 years old in good health. Each CDR3 is given with its conserved first and last residue. The D gene is left open where the match is weak. Expanded clones are given a class, and other clones once, few, many or no size at all.

>TRBV20-1|NA|TRBJ2-1|once
TGCAGTGCTGACACAAGACTGAGCTCCTACAATGAGCAGTTCTTC
CSADTRLSSYNEQFF
>TRBV7-9|NA|TRBJ2-4|NA
TGTGCCAGCAGCTTAGTAGGTCAGGGAGGTGCCAAAAACATTCAGTACTTC
CASSLVGQGGAKNIQYF
>TRBV21-1|NA|TRBJ2-4|few
TGTGCCAGCAGTAAAATGGGGGAGGGCATACTAGGGGAGCAGTACTTC
CASSKMGEGILGEQYF
>TRBV10-3|NA|TRBJ1-2|few
TGTGCCATCAGTGAGCGTACAGAGGGTGCCAGAGGCTATGGCTACACCTTC
CAISERTEGARGYGYTF
>TRBV7-9|TRBD2|TRBJ2-2|NA
TGTGCCAGCAGCTCATGGCTAGCGGCGAACACCGGGGGGCTGTTTTTT
CASSSWLAANTGGLFF
>TRBV20-1|TRBD2|TRBJ2-1|NA
TGCAGTGCTAGATCTCCAGTAGGACTAGACGGCAATGAGCAGTTCTTC
CSARSPVGLDGNEQFF
>TRBV5-1|NA|TRBJ1-2|NA
TGCGCCAGCAGCTTGGGGGACGGAAGATTCTATGGCTACACCTTC
CASSLGDGRFYGYTF
>TRBV2|TRBD1|TRBJ1-2|few
TGTGCCAGCGGGGGGGACAGAGGCGGCTACACCTTC
CASGGDRGGYTF
>TRBV25-1|NA|TRBJ1-4|NA
TGTGCCAGCAGTGTATATGACTCTAGGGAAAAACTGTTTTTT
CASSVYDSREKLFF
>TRBV12-3/TRBV12-4|NA|TRBJ2-7|NA
TGTGCCAGCAGCCCCGGGGTTAGGGATTTTACCTACGAGCAGTACTTC
CASSPGVRDFTYEQYF
>TRBV12-3/TRBV12-4|NA|TRBJ1-2|NA
TGTGCCAGCACGACCGGGACGTCTTCTGGCTACACCTTC
CASTTGTSSGYTF
>TRBV20-1|NA|TRBJ2-7|NA
TGCAGTGCTAGTATCGGGCCCCGCTTCTACGAGCAGTACTTC
CSASIGPRFYEQYF
>TRBV28|NA|TRBJ2-7|few
TGTGCCAGCAGCCCAGCAATCCGCTACGAGCAGTACTTC
CASSPAIRYEQYF
>TRBV14|NA|TRBJ2-5|NA
TGTGCCAGCAGCCAAGGCAGCCTCCAAGAGACCCAGTACTTC
CASSQGSLQETQYF
>TRBV27|NA|TRBJ2-7|NA
TGTGCCAGCAGTCCGTCTCCTAGTTTGGCCTACGAGCAGTACTTC
CASSPSPSLAYEQYF
>TRBV6-1|NA|TRBJ1-1|NA
TGTGCCAGCAGTGAATTCACAGCCTCATTGAGCACTGAAGCTTCCTTT
CASSEFTASLSTEASF
>TRBV10-3|TRBD1|TRBJ1-5|few
TGTGCCCTCAGACAGGGGAATCAGCCCCAGCATTTT
CALRQGNQPQHF
>TRBV4-1|NA|TRBJ2-6|NA
TGCGCCAGCAGGTCTCTAGGGGCTGGGGCCAACGTCCTGACTTTC
CASRSLGAGANVLTF
>TRBV6-1|NA|TRBJ2-5|NA
TGTGCCAGCAGGGATGACAAAATAGACAGGTACTGGGAGACCCAGTACTTC
CASRDDKIDRYWETQYF
>TRBV6-6|TRBD2|TRBJ2-5|NA
TGTGCCAGCAGCCCAAGGCTAGCGGGGGGGACCCAGTACTTC
CASSPRLAGGTQYF